This entry features one T cell receptor beta chain sequence. Since the CDR3 does not end with the conserved phenylalanine or tryptophan, this likely comes from a read error. The sample comes from a study of T cell changes during pregnancy in multiple sclerosis. This CDR3 contains 13 residues. V was clipped by 3 bases and J by 6 bases, with 10 bases between them. The germline gives CDR1 MNHEY, CDR2 SMNVEV (reference sequence). Method: immunoSEQ multiplex PCR; TCRdb's copy keeps in-frame clones and lacks some. The sample yields roughly 60,000 clones, more than 85% seen once. The clonotype comes from a female donor with multiple sclerosis, enrolled in a pregnancy study. J is TRBJ2-3 and V is TRBV27; D is perhaps TRBD1 (5 bases). The sample was peripheral blood, taken before pregnancy. CDR3 sequence reads: CASSLDRQDTQYL. The DNA for the CDR3 is TGTGCCAGCAGTTTGGACCGACAGGATACGCAGTATCTT.